The rows below give T cell receptor beta chains drawn from one sample of a study of vaccination effects on CD4 cells after COVID-19. No cognate antigen is known for these TCRs. Repertoires were generated with immunoSEQ multiplex PCR, while TCRdb's copy carries only in-frame clones and drops some. The sample contains approximately 22,000 clones, about 75% of which appear only once. The specimen was CD4+ T cells from PBMCs cultured with HCoV-NL63 spike peptides, collected before COVID-19 vaccination. The receptors here all came from a human donor who received a COVID-19 vaccine. The CDR3 runs from the conserved cysteine through the conserved F or W. The order of the fields is clone size, V gene, J gene, CDR3 protein. Size is omitted from some rows. Given values are once, few, many or a class for expanded clones.

abundance: .
v_gene: TRBV6-2/TRBV6-3
j_gene: TRBJ1-2
CDR3aa: CASSYSGNYGYTF

abundance: .
v_gene: TRBV27
j_gene: TRBJ2-1
CDR3aa: CASSSRPGTSGRGNEQFF

abundance: .
v_gene: TRBV7-9
j_gene: TRBJ1-2
CDR3aa: CASEGAKDGYTF

abundance: few
v_gene: TRBV4-3
j_gene: TRBJ1-2
CDR3aa: CASSQQLNYGYTF

abundance: .
v_gene: TRBV12-5
j_gene: TRBJ2-5
CDR3aa: CASGLVLGGLRQETQYF

abundance: .
v_gene: TRBV11-2
j_gene: TRBJ1-6
CDR3aa: CASSLAPGFNSPLHF

abundance: .
v_gene: TRBV4-3
j_gene: TRBJ1-2
CDR3aa: CASSKGALRDGYTF

abundance: .
v_gene: TRBV9
j_gene: TRBJ1-5
CDR3aa: CASSVSGGINQPQHF

abundance: .
v_gene: TRBV13
j_gene: TRBJ2-5
CDR3aa: CASSFYTGGQTQYF

abundance: few
v_gene: TRBV5-8
j_gene: TRBJ2-2
CDR3aa: CASSPRPGQGNTGELFF

abundance: .
v_gene: TRBV19
j_gene: TRBJ2-7
CDR3aa: CASSVGDHSYEQYF

abundance: .
v_gene: TRBV10-3
j_gene: TRBJ2-7
CDR3aa: CAISDGYEQYF

abundance: .
v_gene: TRBV4-2
j_gene: TRBJ2-7
CDR3aa: CASSQRSGEWVEQYF

abundance: few
v_gene: TRBV10-3
j_gene: TRBJ1-4
CDR3aa: CAISDGGVDEKLFF

abundance: few
v_gene: TRBV11-2
j_gene: TRBJ1-2
CDR3aa: CASSLEPGTSYGYTF

abundance: .
v_gene: TRBV6-5
j_gene: TRBJ1-2
CDR3aa: CASSYGPDGYTF